Listed below are T cell receptor beta chains from one sample, sequenced in a study of T cells after yellow fever vaccination. In TCRdb, the 5' RACE reads were re-called with MiXCR into one record per CDR3 protein. Of about 360,000 distinct CDR3 sequences listed, about 6.2% were seen once; the top ten hold 15%. This specimen was PBMCs, taken 5 days after the yellow fever booster vaccination. These receptor sequences come from a young man who received the YFV17D yellow fever vaccine. Both conserved end residues are part of each CDR3. Fields, in order: clone size, J gene, D gene, V gene, CDR3 protein, CDR3 DNA. The D gene is left open where the match is weak. The size entry is marked missing in some rows and otherwise reads once, few, many or a size class.

>many|TRBJ2-1|-|TRBV2
CASSKDVLNNEQFF
TGTGCCAGCAGTAAAGATGTACTAAACAATGAGCAGTTCTTC
>many|TRBJ2-5|-|TRBV12-3/TRBV12-4
CASSFLALQETQYF
TGTGCCAGCAGTTTTTTAGCCCTCCAAGAGACCCAGTACTTC
>-|TRBJ2-1|-|TRBV20-1
CCARVATESSYNEQFF
TGCTGTGCTAGAGTAGCCACCGAAAGCTCCTACAATGAGCAGTTCTTC
>few|TRBJ1-1|-|TRBV4-3
CASSQDSGPTEAFF
TGCGCCAGCAGCCAAGATTCGGGGCCCACTGAAGCTTTCTTT
>few|TRBJ2-7|-|TRBV18
CASSSTGTTLGEQYF
TGTGCCAGCTCAAGCACCGGGACAACTCTAGGCGAGCAGTACTTC
>many|TRBJ1-1|-|TRBV19
CASSRVVDTEAFF
TGTGCCAGTAGCAGGGTGGTGGACACTGAAGCTTTCTTT
>-|TRBJ2-5|-|TRBV7-6
CASSLVLPGVGETQYF
TGTGCCAGCAGCTTAGTCCTTCCGGGAGTGGGGGAGACCCAGTACTTC
>few|TRBJ2-7|TRBD2|TRBV20-1
CSAGGDELGTSGRRYEQYF
TGCAGTGCTGGGGGGGACGAACTCGGGACTAGCGGGAGGAGGTACGAGCAGTACTTC
>few|TRBJ2-7|TRBD1|TRBV9
CASSVWDSQNEQYF
TGTGCCAGCAGCGTTTGGGACAGCCAGAACGAGCAGTACTTC
>-|TRBJ2-3|-|TRBV11-2
CASSIGSADTQYF
TGTGCCAGCAGCATTGGGTCTGCAGATACGCAGTATTTT
>few|TRBJ1-1|-|TRBV20-1
CSAAGQLNTEAFF
TGCAGTGCAGCTGGACAGTTAAACACTGAAGCTTTCTTT
>-|TRBJ2-1|-|TRBV20-1
CSALRDFYYNEQFF
TGCAGTGCTCTCCGGGACTTCTATTACAATGAGCAGTTCTTC
>-|TRBJ2-6|-|TRBV28
CASSSITGANVLTF
TGTGCCAGCAGCTCTATCACGGGGGCCAACGTCCTGACTTTC
>many|TRBJ2-3|-|TRBV12-3/TRBV12-4
CASTPTDTQYF
TGTGCCAGCACCCCCACAGATACGCAGTATTTT
>few|TRBJ1-2|-|TRBV30
CAWRPELGNGYTF
TGTGCCTGGAGGCCCGAATTGGGGAATGGCTACACCTTC
>many|TRBJ2-5|TRBD1|TRBV20-1
CSAPRQGQETQYF
TGCAGTGCCCCAAGACAGGGGCAAGAGACCCAGTACTTC
>many|TRBJ2-3|TRBD1|TRBV18
CAATGPGTDTQYF
TGTGCAGCGACAGGGCCGGGCACAGATACGCAGTATTTT
>few|TRBJ2-7|TRBD1|TRBV15
CATSRDRGDRVYEQYF
TGTGCCACCAGCAGAGACCGAGGGGACAGGGTCTACGAGCAGTACTTC
>few|TRBJ2-2|-|TRBV4-3
CASSGGGVITGELFF
TGCGCCAGCAGCGGAGGGGGAGTCATCACCGGGGAGCTGTTTTTT
>-|TRBJ2-5|-|TRBV14
CASSHRDHQETQYF
TGTGCCAGCAGCCACCGGGACCACCAAGAGACCCAGTACTTC
>-|TRBJ2-4|-|TRBV19
CASSIGGKNIQYF
TGTGCCAGTAGTATTGGGGGCAAAAACATTCAGTACTTC
>many|TRBJ1-5|-|TRBV20-1
CSASVGPDSNQPQHF
TGCAGTGCTAGTGTAGGTCCCGATAGCAATCAGCCCCAGCATTTT